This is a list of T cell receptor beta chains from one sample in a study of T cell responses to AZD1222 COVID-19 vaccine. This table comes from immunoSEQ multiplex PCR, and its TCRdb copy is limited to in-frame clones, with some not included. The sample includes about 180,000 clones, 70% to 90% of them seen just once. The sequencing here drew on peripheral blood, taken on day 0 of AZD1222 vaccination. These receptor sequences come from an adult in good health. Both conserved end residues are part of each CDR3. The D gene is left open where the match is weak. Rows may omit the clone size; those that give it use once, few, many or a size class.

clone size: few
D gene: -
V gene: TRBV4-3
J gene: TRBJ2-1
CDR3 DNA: TGCGCCAGCAGTCCCTGGGGGGACTACAATGAGCAGTTCTTC
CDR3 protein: CASSPWGDYNEQFF

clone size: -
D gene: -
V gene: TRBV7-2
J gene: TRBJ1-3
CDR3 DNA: TGTGCCAGCAGCTTAGTACCCCAGAACACCATATATTTT
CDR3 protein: CASSLVPQNTIYF

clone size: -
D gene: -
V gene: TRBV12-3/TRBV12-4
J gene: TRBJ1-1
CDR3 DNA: TGTGCCAGCAGTTTAGACAGGGAAGCTTTCTTT
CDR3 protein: CASSLDREAFF

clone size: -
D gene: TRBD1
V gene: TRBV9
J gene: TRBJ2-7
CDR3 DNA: TGTGCCAGCAGCGCGGGACAGGGCAGCTCCTACGAGCAGTACTTC
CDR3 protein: CASSAGQGSSYEQYF

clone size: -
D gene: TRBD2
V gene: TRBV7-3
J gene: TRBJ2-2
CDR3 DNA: TGTGCCAGCAGCTTAGGACCCCCGGGACTAGGGGCCGGGGAGCTGTTTTTT
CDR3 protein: CASSLGPPGLGAGELFF

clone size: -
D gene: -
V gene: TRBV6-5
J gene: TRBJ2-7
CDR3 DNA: TGTGCCAGCAGTTACTCGCGGGGGCAGAACGAGCAGTACTTC
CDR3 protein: CASSYSRGQNEQYF

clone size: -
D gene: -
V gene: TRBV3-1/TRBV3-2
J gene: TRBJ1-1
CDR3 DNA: TGTGCCAGCAGCCGACAGAACACTGAAGCTTTCTTT
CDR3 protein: CASSRQNTEAFF

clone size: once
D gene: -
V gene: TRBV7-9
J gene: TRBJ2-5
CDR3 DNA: TGTGCCAGCAGCTTAAGCAGGGCCAGGGAGACCCAGTACTTC
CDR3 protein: CASSLSRARETQYF

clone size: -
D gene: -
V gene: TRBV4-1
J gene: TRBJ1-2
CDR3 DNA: TGCGCCAGCAACGCGGGAAGGAGCCTCGGGGGCTACACCTTC
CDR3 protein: CASNAGRSLGGYTF

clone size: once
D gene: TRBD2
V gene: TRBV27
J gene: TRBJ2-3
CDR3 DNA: TGTGCCAGCAGTCTCAAGCCGACTAGCGGGACTGCCGACCTTCGGGGTACGCAGTATTTT
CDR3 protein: CASSLKPTSGTADLRGTQYF

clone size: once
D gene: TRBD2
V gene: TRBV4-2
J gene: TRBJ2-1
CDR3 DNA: TGTGCCAGCAGCCTTACTAGCGGGAACAATGAGCAGTTCTTC
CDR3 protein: CASSLTSGNNEQFF

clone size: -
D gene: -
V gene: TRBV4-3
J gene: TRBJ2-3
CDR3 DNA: TGCGCCAGCAGCCAAGGTGAAGGGTCCACAGATACGCAGTATTTT
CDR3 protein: CASSQGEGSTDTQYF

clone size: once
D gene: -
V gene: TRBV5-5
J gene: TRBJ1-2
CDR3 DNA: TGTGCCAGCAGCTTGGAGGACAGCCGGGGCTACACCTTC
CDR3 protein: CASSLEDSRGYTF

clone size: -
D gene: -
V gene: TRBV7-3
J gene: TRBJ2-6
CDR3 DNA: TGTGCCAGCAGCTTCTATGGGGCCAACGTCCTGACTTTC
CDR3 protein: CASSFYGANVLTF

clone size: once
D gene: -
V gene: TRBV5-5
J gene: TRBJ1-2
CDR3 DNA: TGTGCCAGCAGCCCGATGGGGCATGGCTACACCTTC
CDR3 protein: CASSPMGHGYTF

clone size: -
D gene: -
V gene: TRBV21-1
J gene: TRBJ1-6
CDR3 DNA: TGTGCCAGCAGCACAAGGGGATGTAATTCACCCCTCCACTTT
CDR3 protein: CASSTRGCNSPLHF

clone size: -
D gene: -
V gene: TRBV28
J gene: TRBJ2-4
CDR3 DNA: TGTGCCAGCAGTTTAGTGGAGACTCTAGCCAAAAACATTCAGTACTTC
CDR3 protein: CASSLVETLAKNIQYF

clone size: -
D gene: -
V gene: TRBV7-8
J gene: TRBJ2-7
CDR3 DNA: TGTGCCAGCAGCTACGGCTCCTACGAGCAGTACTTC
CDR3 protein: CASSYGSYEQYF

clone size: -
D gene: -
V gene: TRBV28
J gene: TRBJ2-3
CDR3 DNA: TGTGCCAGCAGTGGTGGACTCAGATTGGATACGCAGTATTTT
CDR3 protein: CASSGGLRLDTQYF

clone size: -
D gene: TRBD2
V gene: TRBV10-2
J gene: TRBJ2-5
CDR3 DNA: TGCGCCAGCAGTGAGACTAGCGGGTCGGGGACCCAGTACTTC
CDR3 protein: CASSETSGSGTQYF

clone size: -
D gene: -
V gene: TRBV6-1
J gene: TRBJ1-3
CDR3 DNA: TGTGCCAGCAGTGACACAGGCTACTCTGGAAACACCATATATTTT
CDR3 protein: CASSDTGYSGNTIYF

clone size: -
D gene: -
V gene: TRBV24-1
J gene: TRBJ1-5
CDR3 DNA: TGTGCCACCAGCACCCGGGGGGGTCAGCCCCAGCATTTT
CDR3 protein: CATSTRGGQPQHF

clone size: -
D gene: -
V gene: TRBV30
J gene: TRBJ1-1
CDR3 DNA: TGTGCCTGGACATTGTGGGGGAACACTGAAGCTTTCTTT
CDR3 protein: CAWTLWGNTEAFF

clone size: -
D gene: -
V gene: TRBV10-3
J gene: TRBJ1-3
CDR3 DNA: TGTGCCATCATGCAACCGGGGACGTCTGGAAACACCATATATTTT
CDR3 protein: CAIMQPGTSGNTIYF

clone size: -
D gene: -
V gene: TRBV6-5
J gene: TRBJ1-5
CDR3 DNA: TGTGCCAGCAGCTCCGGGACATATAATCAGCCCCAGCATTTT
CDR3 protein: CASSSGTYNQPQHF

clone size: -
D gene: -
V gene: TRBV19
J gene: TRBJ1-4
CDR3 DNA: TGTGCCAGTAGTATGGGGACTACGGGGGTTGAAAAACTGTTTTTT
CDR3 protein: CASSMGTTGVEKLFF